This TCR beta chain was identified in a study of T cell changes during pregnancy in multiple sclerosis. This clone is a singleton in its sample. Data came from immunoSEQ multiplex PCR; TCRdb stores just in-frame clones and leaves some out. The sample gives about 71,000 clones, roughly nine tenths of which show up once; roughly 1.1% is in the top ten. V was clipped by 0 bases and J by 6 bases, with 15 bases between them. The CDR3 length is 16 residues. Per germline, CDR1 KGHSH and CDR2 LQKENI. Material: peripheral blood, obtained in the third trimester of pregnancy. The chain carries TRBV18 and TRBJ2-4; D perhaps matches TRBD1 (6 bases). The clonotype comes from a female donor with multiple sclerosis, enrolled in a pregnancy study. The DNA of the CDR3 is TGTGCCAGCTCACCACCGTCCGGTTTGGGGGCAAACATTCAGTACTTC. Its translation is CASSPPSGLGANIQYF.